The 23 T cell receptor beta chains reported below all come from one sample, sequenced in a study of vaccination and CD4 T cells after COVID-19 (dated by TCRdb to between 2021 and 2022). Antigen specificity for these receptors is unknown. In the paper's terms, the treatment or condition label means: roughly ten-day PBMC culture with coronavirus spike peptide pools or control peptides (ViraFEST assay). The library was produced with PCR. Instrument on record: Illumina iSeq 100. TCR sequencing of DNA from cultured CD4+ T cells used the Oncomine TCR Beta short-read assay at the Johns Hopkins FTIC core. TCRdb handled the public reads itself, with Q25 trimming in fastp and clone calling in MiXCR, and kept productive beta chains. A single entry per CDR3 protein holds the most common genes and DNA from its merged rows. Counted in this sample were 13,000 or so distinct CDR3 sequences; just under 80% of them appeared once. In total, the top ten clones hold roughly 27% of the sample.

Source material: CD4+ T cells from blood, cultured in vitro. The receptors were gathered from a human donor who had recovered from COVID-19.

The chain carries TRBV6-1 and TRBJ2-1; D tentatively reads TRBD1 or TRBD2 (6 bases each). The CDR3 runs 19 residues. With 7 bases removed from V and 2 bases from J, the gap between germline ends came to 27 bases. The germline gives CDR1 MNHNS, CDR2 SASEGT. CDR3 in DNA: TGTGCCAGCATAGGGGGGCTGATTGTAGCATCCCCCGCCTACAATGAGCAGTTCTTC. Translation: CASIGGLIVASPAYNEQFF.

The chain carries TRBV19 and TRBJ1-5, with 7 bases identical to TRBD1. V trimming: 2 bases; J trimming: 4 bases; junction bases outside the gene matches: 11. The CDR3 totals 17 residues. CDR1 is LNHDA, CDR2 SQIVND, per germline (reference sequence). The CDR3 region has the DNA TGTGCCAGTAGTATAAGGGGGAGGACAGGAGTAAATCAGCCCCAGCATTTT. It codes for CASSIRGRTGVNQPQHF.

The V and J genes are TRBV19 and TRBJ1-5; possibly TRBD1 for D (6 bases). This CDR3 comprises 14 residues. Trimming pared 7 bases from V and 6 bases from J, leaving 16 bases between. Germline-derived CDR1 and CDR2 are LNHDA and SQIVND (reference sequence). The CDR3 nucleotides read TGTGCCAGTACGGGCCGAGGGGGGAGTCAGCCCCAGCATTTT. Amino acids: CASTGRGGSQPQHF.

This chain connects TRBV28 to TRBJ1-1; 8 bases fit TRBD1. Losses at the gene ends were 0 bases for V and 4 bases for J; bases not matched to a gene: 10. The CDR3 sequence is 17 residues long. Germline CDR1 is MDHEN and CDR2 is SYDVKM. The CDR3 region is CASSLWFPGGRSTEAFF. As DNA, the CDR3 is TGTGCCAGCAGTTTATGGTTCCCAGGGGGCCGGAGCACTGAAGCTTTCTTT.

Of note for this clonotype: Sequence at one end of the junction differs from germline and may be a read error. The chain recombines TRBV7-6 with TRBJ1-6; no reliable D call. The CDR3 sequence is 13 residues long. From germline, CDR1 is SGHVS and CDR2 FNYEAQ. The CDR3 loop is CASSVDRGSPLHF. CDR3 DNA sequence: TGTGCTAGCAGCGTAGACCGGGGTTCACCCCTCCACTTT. The full variable domain, with the rest looked up from reference TRBV7-6 and TRBJ1-6, is GAGVSQSPRYKVTKRGQDVALRCDPISGHVSLYWYRQALGQGPEFLTYFNYEAQQDKSGLPNDRFSAERPEGSISTLTIQRTEQRDSAMYRCASSVDRGSPLHFGNGTRLTVT.

The genes are TRBV15 and TRBJ2-7; D remains ambiguous. This CDR3 region has 13 residues. V was trimmed by 0 bases and J by 4 bases, leaving 7 bases between them. The germline V gene has CDR1 LNHNV and CDR2 YYDKDF (reference sequence). The CDR3 region is CATSRDVGYEQYF. In DNA, the CDR3 is TGTGCCACCAGCAGAGATGTCGGTTACGAGCAGTACTTC.

This rearrangement joins TRBV20-1 to TRBJ1-5; 7 positions match TRBD1. The ends lost 5 bases at V and 4 bases at J; junction bases unmatched: 5. Germline V lookup: CDR1 DFQATT, CDR2 SNEGSKA (reference sequence). This CDR3 spans 13 amino acids. This chain's CDR3 is CSAPDRANQPQHF. Written as DNA, the CDR3 is TGCAGTGCTCCCGACAGGGCAAATCAGCCCCAGCATTTT.

The chain couples TRBV7-2 to TRBJ2-3; no clear D. Per germline, CDR1 SGHTA and CDR2 FQGNSA. Deletions cut 1 base from V and 0 bases from J, with 5 bases between. The CDR3 is 14 amino acids. CDR3 nucleotides: TGTGCCAGCAGCTTAGTTTCTAGCACAGATACGCAGTATTTT. Translation: CASSLVSSTDTQYF.

The chain combines TRBV19 with TRBJ1-5; perhaps TRBD1 as D (6 bases). The germline V and J ends were trimmed by 6 bases and 7 bases, with 22 bases remaining between them. The CDR3 consists of 16 residues. In germline, CDR1 is LNHDA, CDR2 SQIVND (reference sequence). The CDR3 sequence is CASSPPYRVDWQPQHF. CDR3 nucleotides: TGTGCCAGTAGCCCCCCTTACAGGGTAGATTGGCAGCCCCAGCATTTT.

The J gene is TRBJ2-1, the V gene TRBV7-2; TRBD1 agrees at 10 bases. The CDR3 covers 15 residues. Germline assignment: CDR1 SGHTA and CDR2 FQGNSA. Germline trimming cut 1 base from V and 15 bases from J; bases unmatched to any gene: 12. CDR3 residues: CASSLGRGTGAYTFF. CDR3 nucleotides: TGTGCCAGCAGCTTAGGGCGGGGGACAGGGGCCTATACGTTCTTC.

This chain links TRBV20-1 with TRBJ2-1; maybe TRBD2 (7 bases). Looked up from germline, CDR1 is DFQATT and CDR2 is SNEGSKA (reference sequence). V was shortened by 6 bases and J by 2 bases, with 14 bases between the two germline ends. This CDR3 region has 14 residues. The CDR3, as DNA: TGCAGTGCACAGAGGGGGGGTACCTACAATGAGCAGTTCTTC. As protein: CSAQRGGTYNEQFF.

V gene TRBV15 combines with J gene TRBJ2-7; D is unclear. The CDR3 has 13 residues. The V and J ends lost 0 bases and 2 bases respectively, with 5 bases between them. Germline CDR1 reads LNHNV; CDR2 reads YYDKDF (reference sequence). DNA of the CDR3: TGTGCCACCAGCAGAGATCTGCCCTACGAGCAGTACTTC. It codes for CATSRDLPYEQYF. Full variable domain (remainder filled in from reference TRBV15 and TRBJ2-7): DAMVIQNPRYQVTQFGKPVTLSCSQTLNHNVMYWYQQKSSQAPKLLFHYYDKDFNNEADTPDNFQSRRPNTSFCFLDIRSPGLGDTAMYLCATSRDLPYEQYFGPGTRLTVT.

This chain connects TRBV28 to TRBJ2-1, with D hard to call. The CDR3 loop spans 15 amino acids. V lost 5 bases and J 0 bases, leaving 11 bases between the germline ends. Germline-derived CDR1 and CDR2 are MDHEN and SYDVKM. DNA of the CDR3: TGTGCCAGCAGTCCGACCTCGCGCTCCTACAATGAGCAGTTCTTC. It encodes CASSPTSRSYNEQFF. Variable domain in full (rest from reference TRBV28 and TRBJ2-1): DVKVTQSSRYLVKRTGEKVFLECVQDMDHENMFWYRQDPGLGLRLIYFSYDVKMKEKGDIPEGYSVSREKKERFSLILESASTNQTSMYLCASSPTSRSYNEQFFGPGTRLTVL.

There are a few counts of this clonotype. V is TRBV10-1 and J is TRBJ2-7; the match to TRBD2 covers 7 bases. CDR3 length: 14 amino acids. Germline loops: CDR1 WNHNN, CDR2 SYGVQD (reference sequence). Germline trimming cut 9 bases from V and 3 bases from J; bases unmatched to any gene: 11. The DNA for the CDR3 is TGCGCCAGACGAGAGCGGGAACTACGCTACGAGCAGTACTTC. Its translation: CARRERELRYEQYF.

This clonotype showed up just a few times. The CDR3 DNA sequence: TGCAGTGCTATTAGGACAGGAGGGGACACTGAAGCTTTCTTT. Residues: CSAIRTGGDTEAFF. The chain links TRBV20-1 to TRBJ1-1; 7 bases align to TRBD1. Per germline, CDR1 DFQATT and CDR2 SNEGSKA (reference sequence). V lost 4 bases to trimming and J lost 3 bases; unmatched junction nucleotides: 8. The CDR3 runs to 14 residues.

This clonotype was observed a few times. V is TRBV20-1 and J is TRBJ2-7; 8 bases are a match to TRBD2. V dropped 6 bases and J dropped 4; count of bases not matched to a gene: 11. CDR3 length equals 14 residues. Germline V gene sequence: CDR1 DFQATT, CDR2 SNEGSKA (reference sequence). CDR3 coding DNA: TGCAGTGCAGCCTCGGGTAGCGGGACTTACGAGCAGTACTTC. This encodes CSAASGSGTYEQYF.

This clonotype was picked up one time. V usage is TRBV7-9 and J usage is TRBJ2-3, with TRBD2 matching over 9 bases. V lost 4 bases, J lost 2 bases, and 13 bases stayed unmatched. This CDR3 spans 18 amino acids. Germline V gene data show CDR1 as SEHNR and CDR2 as FQNEAQ (reference sequence). The CDR3, as DNA: TGTGCCAGCAGCTGGGGCCGACTAGCGGAAAACTACACAGATACGCAGTATTTT. This translates into CASSWGRLAENYTDTQYF.

The rearrangement links TRBV27 to TRBJ2-1, with D uncertain. Deletions cut 5 bases from V and 9 bases from J, with 14 bases between. This CDR3 is 13 amino acids long. Germline CDR1 reads MNHEY; CDR2 reads SMNVEV (reference sequence). CDR3 loop: CASSPPGTGEQFF. In DNA, the CDR3 is TGTGCCAGCAGTCCCCCGGGCACCGGTGAGCAGTTCTTC.

In its sample, this clonotype was seen a few times. The V gene is TRBV15, the J gene TRBJ2-5; D assignment may be TRBD1 or TRBD2 (5 bases each). V was cut by 4 bases and J by 2 bases, with 23 bases left in between. The CDR3 has 18 residues. Germline V gene lookup returns CDR1 LNHNV and CDR2 YYDKDF (reference sequence). This CDR3 reads CATSTIRDHEFGQETQYF. The CDR3 DNA follows: TGTGCCACCAGCACAATCCGGGACCACGAATTTGGTCAAGAGACCCAGTACTTC.

The CDR3 DNA is TGCAGTGCTAAGGTTCAAACGTACACCATATATTTT. This translates into CSAKVQTYTIYF. The genes are TRBV20-1 and TRBJ1-3, with D unresolved. Trimming shortened V by 4 bases and J by 8 bases, and 12 bases separated the two germline ends. CDR1 is DFQATT and CDR2 is SNEGSKA in the germline V gene (reference sequence). The CDR3 contains 12 residues.

The DNA of the CDR3 is TGTGCCAGCAGCTTCCTCGGACTGGATTACGAGCAGTACTTC. Translated: CASSFLGLDYEQYF. V usage is TRBV7-2 and J usage is TRBJ2-7; tentative D call: TRBD2 (5 bases). Trimming removed 3 bases at V and 4 bases at J, with 13 bases between. Per germline, CDR1 SGHTA and CDR2 FQGNSA. CDR3 length equals 14 residues.

This chain connects TRBV7-2 to TRBJ2-7; D ambiguous. Germline CDR1 is SGHTA and CDR2 is FQGNSA. There are 12 residues in the CDR3. Trimming stripped 6 bases from V and 0 bases from J, with 6 bases between. CDR3 nucleotide sequence: TGTGCCAGCAGGGAAAGCTCCTACGAGCAGTACTTC. Its translation: CASRESSYEQYF.

This chain links TRBV20-1 with TRBJ2-3; either TRBD1 or TRBD2 may supply D (6 bases each). The CDR3 loop spans 13 amino acids. Trimming left V 3 bases short and J 2 bases short, with 9 bases between. CDR1 and CDR2 (germline): DFQATT, SNEGSKA (reference sequence). As DNA, the CDR3 is TGCAGTGCTAGTGGGGGGCACACAGATACGCAGTATTTT. This codes for CSASGGHTDTQYF.